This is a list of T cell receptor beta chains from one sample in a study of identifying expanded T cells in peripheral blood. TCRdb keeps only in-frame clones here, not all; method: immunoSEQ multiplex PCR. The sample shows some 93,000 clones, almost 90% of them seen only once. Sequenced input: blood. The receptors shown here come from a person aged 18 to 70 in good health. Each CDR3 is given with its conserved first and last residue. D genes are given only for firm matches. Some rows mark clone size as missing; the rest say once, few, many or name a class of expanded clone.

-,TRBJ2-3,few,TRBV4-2,TGTGCCAGCAGCCAAGATATGGACGCTCGAACCACAGATACGCAGTATTTT,CASSQDMDARTTDTQYF
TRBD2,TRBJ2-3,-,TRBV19,TGTGCCAGTAGTATGGGGCCCCTGGGGACTAGCGGGAGCCGGGAGTATTTT,CASSMGPLGTSGSREYF
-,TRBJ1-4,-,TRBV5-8,TGTGCCAGCAGCCCAGGGAGCGGGACTCGTGAAAAACTGTTTTTT,CASSPGSGTREKLFF
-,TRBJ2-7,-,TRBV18,TGTGCCAGCTCACCCGGCGCAGGGATATCCTACGAGCAGTACTTC,CASSPGAGISYEQYF
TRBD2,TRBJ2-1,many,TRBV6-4,TGTGCCAGCAGTGACGGGACTAGCAATGAGCAGTTCTTC,CASSDGTSNEQFF
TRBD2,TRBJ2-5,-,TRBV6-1,TGTGCCAGCAGTGAAAGGACTAGCGGCAGCCTGGGAGAGACCCAGTACTTC,CASSERTSGSLGETQYF
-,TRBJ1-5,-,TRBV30,TGTGCCTGGAGTGTGGGTCGCAATCAGCCCCAGCATTTT,CAWSVGRNQPQHF
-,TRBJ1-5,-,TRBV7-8,TGTGCCAGCAGCTTAGTGGACAGAGGCAATCAGCCCCAGCATTTT,CASSLVDRGNQPQHF
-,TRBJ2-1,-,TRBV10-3,TGTGCCACCTCAGACAATGAGCAGTTCTTC,CATSDNEQFF
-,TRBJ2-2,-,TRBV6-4,TGTGCCAGCAGTTTGGGGGAGAGCACCGGGGAGCTGTTTTTT,CASSLGESTGELFF
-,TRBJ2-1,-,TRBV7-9,TGTGCCAGCAGCTTAGTTCGGGACAACAATGAGCAGTTCTTC,CASSLVRDNNEQFF
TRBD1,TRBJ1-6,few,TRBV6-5,TGTGCCAGCAGTTACGGACAGGGGAATTCACCCCTCCACTTT,CASSYGQGNSPLHF
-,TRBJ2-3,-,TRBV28,TGTGCCAGCAGTTTGGGTTCCAGAGATACGCAGTATTTT,CASSLGSRDTQYF
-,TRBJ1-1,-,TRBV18,TGTGCCAGCTCACGAGGGGGTAACACTGAAGCTTTCTTT,CASSRGGNTEAFF
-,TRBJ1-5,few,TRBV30,TGTGCCTGGGCCCAGGGAACCGATCAGCCCCAGCATTTT,CAWAQGTDQPQHF
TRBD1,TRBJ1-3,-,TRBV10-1,TGCGCCAGCAGCACAGGGGTCGGAAACACCATATATTTT,CASSTGVGNTIYF
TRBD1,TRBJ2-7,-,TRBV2,TGTGCCACCCGTCCCGGGACAGTCTCCTGCGAGCAGTACTTC,CATRPGTVSCEQYF
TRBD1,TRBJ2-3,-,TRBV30,TGTGCCTGGAGTCAGGACAGGGTTGGAGATACGCAGTATTTT,CAWSQDRVGDTQYF
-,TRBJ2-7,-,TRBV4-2,TGTGCCAGCAGCCAAGAGCACAGCACGAATTACGAGCAGTACTTC,CASSQEHSTNYEQYF
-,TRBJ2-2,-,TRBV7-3,TGTGCCAGCAGCTTAGGCTTACCCACCGGGGAGCTGTTTTTT,CASSLGLPTGELFF
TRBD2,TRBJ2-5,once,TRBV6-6,TGTGCCAGCACTGCGGCGGGAGTAGAGACCCAGTACTTC,CASTAAGVETQYF
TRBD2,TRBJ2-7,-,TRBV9,TGTGCCAGCAGCGCCTTAGCGGGAGGGACCTACGAGCAGTACTTC,CASSALAGGTYEQYF
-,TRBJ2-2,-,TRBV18,TGTGCCAGCTCAAGTGCGTATGACGGGGAGCTGTTTTTT,CASSSAYDGELFF
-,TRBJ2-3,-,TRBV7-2,TGTGCCAGCAGCTTAGATAGCAGCACAGATACGCAGTATTTT,CASSLDSSTDTQYF
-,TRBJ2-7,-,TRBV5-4,TGTGCCAGCAGCTTGGCCCAGGGAGACTACGAGCAGTACTTC,CASSLAQGDYEQYF
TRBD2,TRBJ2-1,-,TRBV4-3,TGCGCCAGCAGCCAAGCCCCCCTAGCGGTAAATCCTTGGGGCGTCGTCTACAATGAGCAGTTCTTC,CASSQAPLAVNPWGVVYNEQFF
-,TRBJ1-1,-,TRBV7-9,TGTGCCAGCAGGCCCGACGGGGCCACTGAAGCTTTCTTT,CASRPDGATEAFF
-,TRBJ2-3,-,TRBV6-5,TGTGCCAGCAGTTACTTAGGGGGGAGTTTGGTAGATACGCAGTATTTT,CASSYLGGSLVDTQYF
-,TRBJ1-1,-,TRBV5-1,TGCGCCAGCAGCTTGGGGGCAGCTTACACTGAAGCTTTCTTT,CASSLGAAYTEAFF
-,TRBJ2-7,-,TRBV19,TGTGCCAGTAGCCGTCCGGGGGTAACCTACGAGCAGTACTTC,CASSRPGVTYEQYF
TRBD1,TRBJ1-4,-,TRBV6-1,TGTGCCACTACAGGGGCTGATGAAAAACTGTTTTTT,CATTGADEKLFF
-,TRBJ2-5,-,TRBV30,TGTGCCTGGAGCAGGGAATTTGGGGGAGAGACCCAGTACTTC,CAWSREFGGETQYF
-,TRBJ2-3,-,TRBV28,TGTGCCAGCAGTTTTGGCAGTAGCACAGATACGCAGTATTTT,CASSFGSSTDTQYF
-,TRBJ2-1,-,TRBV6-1,TGTGCCAGCAGTGTAACAGGGGCGGAGGGCCGTAGAAATGAGCAGTTCTTC,CASSVTGAEGRRNEQFF
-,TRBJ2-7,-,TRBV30,TGTGCCTGGAGTATCGTATCGCGGACTACCGAGCAGTACTTC,CAWSIVSRTTEQYF
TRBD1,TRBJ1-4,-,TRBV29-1,TGCAGCGTTGAAGCGTTTGTGACAGGGGACGAAAAACTGTTTTTT,CSVEAFVTGDEKLFF
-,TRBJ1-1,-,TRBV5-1,TGCGCCAGCAGCCTGGGTTACACTGAAGCTTTCTTT,CASSLGYTEAFF
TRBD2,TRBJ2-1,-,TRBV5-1,TGCGCCAGCAGCGCGACCGGGGGGAGCTCCTACAATGAGCAGTTCTTC,CASSATGGSSYNEQFF
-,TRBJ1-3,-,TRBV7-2,TGTGCCAGCAGCTTGATGGGGAACACCATATATTTT,CASSLMGNTIYF
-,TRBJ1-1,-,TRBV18,TGTGCCAGCTCACCACCATGGGGGGCAACGAACACTGAAGCTTTCTTT,CASSPPWGATNTEAFF
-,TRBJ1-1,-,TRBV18,TGTGCCAGCTCACAGGGTCGCGAATCCACTGAAGCTTTCTTT,CASSQGRESTEAFF
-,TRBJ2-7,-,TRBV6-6,TGTGCCAGCAGTTCACCGACCCTCTCCTACGAGCAGTACTTC,CASSSPTLSYEQYF
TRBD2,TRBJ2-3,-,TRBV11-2,TGTGCCAGCAGCTCGGTAGGACTAGCTTGGGATACGCAGTATTTT,CASSSVGLAWDTQYF
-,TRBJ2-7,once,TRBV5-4,TGTGCCAGCAGCTTTGGTTCCAGAGACTACGAGCAGTACTTC,CASSFGSRDYEQYF
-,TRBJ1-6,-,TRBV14,TGTGCCAGCAGCCAAGGAGGGGATGGGAATTCACCCCTCCACTTT,CASSQGGDGNSPLHF